Following are 11 T cell receptor beta chains from one sample sequenced in a study of blood T cell repertoires in COVID-19. Clones were read by immunoSEQ multiplex PCR, and TCRdb kept only the in-frame ones, dropping some. Here the sample spans 650,000 to 800,000 clones, over 80% being singletons. Material for sequencing was peripheral blood. All receptors derive from a woman aged 18-29 years with acute or convalescent COVID-19.

This clone was counted only a few times. The J gene is TRBJ1-4, the V gene TRBV5-6, with D tentatively TRBD1 (5 bases). The CDR3 sequence is 14 residues long. Per germline, CDR1 SGHDT and CDR2 YYEEEE. V gave up 3 bases and J gave up 4 bases, with 10 bases separating them. In DNA, the CDR3 is TGTGCCAGCAGCTCGGGACTGCTTAATGAAAAACTGTTTTTT. Its protein product is CASSSGLLNEKLFF.

In this sample, this clone turned up once. V usage is TRBV4-1 and J usage is TRBJ1-2, with D unresolved. Germline-derived CDR1 and CDR2 are MGHRA and YSYEKL. Trimming pared 4 bases from V and 8 bases from J, leaving 14 bases between. The CDR3 length is 13 residues. This chain's CDR3 is CASSPPGWEGYTF. The DNA for the CDR3 is TGCGCCAGCAGCCCCCCTGGTTGGGAGGGCTACACCTTC.

The count of this clone is one. The chain combines TRBV6-6 with TRBJ1-1, with D unresolved. Germline loops: CDR1 MNHNY, CDR2 SVGAGI (reference sequence). The CDR3 runs to 15 residues. The V gene lost 0 bases and the J gene lost 2 bases, with 10 bases spanning the gap. The CDR3 nucleotides read TGTGCCAGCAGTTACTCGATATCTAGTAACACTGAAGCTTTCTTT. Protein product: CASSYSISSNTEAFF.

This chain connects TRBV6-5 to TRBJ1-6, with 9 bases fitting TRBD1. The length of the CDR3 is 14 residues. CDR1 and CDR2 from the germline V gene are MNHEY and SVGAGI. The junction had 6 bases not matched to a gene; V was cut back by 7 bases and J by 8 bases. DNA of the CDR3: TGTGCCAGCACCCGGACAGGGGAGGATTCACCCCTCCACTTT. Translating gives CASTRTGEDSPLHF.

The gene calls are TRBV4-3 and TRBJ1-5; D may be TRBD1 (6 bases). The V gene lost 3 bases and the J gene lost 1 base, with 16 bases spanning the gap. The CDR3 contains 17 residues. The germline V gene encodes CDR1 LGHNA and CDR2 YSLEER. The CDR3 DNA sequence: TGCGCCAGCAGCCAGGGCAGGACAGAGGGGAGCAATCAGCCCCAGCATTTT. Translated: CASSQGRTEGSNQPQHF.

The V gene is TRBV6-6, the J gene TRBJ2-1; 11 bases line up with TRBD2. J was trimmed by 7 bases and V by 0 bases; bases with no gene match: 5. CDR1 and CDR2 from the germline V gene are MNHNY and SVGAGI (reference sequence). The CDR3 is 16 amino acids. The CDR3 is CASSYSGLAGGNEQFF. DNA for the CDR3: TGTGCCAGCAGTTACTCCGGCCTAGCGGGGGGAAATGAGCAGTTCTTC.

The chain couples TRBV4-1 to TRBJ2-1, with TRBD2 identical over 10 bases. V lost 7 bases and J lost 6; bases outside the gene matches: 9. The CDR3 is made up of 15 amino acids. Germline V gene sequence: CDR1 MGHRA, CDR2 YSYEKL. The CDR3: CASNLGAGGPNEQFF. CDR3 coding DNA: TGCGCCAGCAACCTGGGAGCGGGGGGGCCCAATGAGCAGTTCTTC.

The chain employs TRBV18 and TRBJ1-5; D gene unclear. V was trimmed by 4 bases and J by 1 base, leaving 14 bases between them. CDR1 and CDR2 from the germline V gene are KGHSH and LQKENI. The CDR3 length is 16 residues. CDR3 in amino acids: CASSLGAVSSNQPQHF. The CDR3 bases are TGTGCCAGCTCACTGGGAGCGGTATCCAGCAATCAGCCCCAGCATTTT.

V is TRBV9 and J is TRBJ2-7; D is possibly TRBD1 (5 bases). This CDR3 comprises 13 residues. Germline loops: CDR1 SGDLS, CDR2 YYNGEE. V shed 5 bases and J shed 6 bases, with 15 bases lying between them. The CDR3 sequence: CASSSRGRSEQYF. In nucleotides, the CDR3 is TGTGCCAGCAGTTCTAGGGGCAGGAGCGAGCAGTACTTC.

The CDR3 loop is CTSSRIPPSSGGVINEQFF. The CDR3 nucleotides read TGCACCAGCAGCCGCATACCCCCGAGTAGCGGGGGGGTAATCAATGAGCAGTTCTTC. The chain carries TRBV1 and TRBJ2-1; the D segment call TRBD2 is taken from the table without a DNA check. TRBV1 is a documented pseudogene. The CDR3 loop spans 19 amino acids.

The rearrangement links TRBV2 to TRBJ1-1; TRBD1 might be the D (5 bases). The CDR3 sequence is 14 residues long. CDR1 is SNHLY, CDR2 FYNNEI, per germline. V gave up 2 bases and J gave up 3 bases, with 10 bases separating them. The DNA of the CDR3 is TGTGCCAGCAGTGAATTGGGGGGGGACACTGAAGCTTTCTTT. Amino acid sequence: CASSELGGDTEAFF.